The sequence of this TCR beta chain was determined in a study of T cell clones after liver transplantation. Overall study: Pre-transplant mixed lymphocyte reactions yielded third-party-reactive TCRbeta sequences as comparators for graft-donor-reactive sequences. General study findings and limits: In two subjects, few donor cells limited the measurable donor-reactive repertoire.

This clone turned up a few times. The target antigen is unknown. Thawed unstimulated PBMCs were FACS-sorted by CD3, CD4 and CD8 into two populations. Sequencing was performed with immunoSEQ multiplex PCR; in TCRdb, only in-frame clones are kept and a portion is missing. The data contain more than 95,000 clones, about 81% of them singletons. This TCR derives from a human donor who received a liver transplant. The starting material was CD4+ T cells from blood, obtained before liver transplant.

This CDR3 reads CASSLNSGGAGELFF. The CDR3, as DNA: TGTGCCAGCAGCTTAAATAGCGGCGGGGCCGGGGAGCTGTTTTTT. The V gene is TRBV7-2, the J gene TRBJ2-2; TRBD2 is a possible D gene (6 bases). The CDR3 contains 15 residues. Germline V gives CDR1 SGHTA, CDR2 FQGNSA. The V and J ends lost 2 bases and 6 bases respectively, with 13 bases between them.